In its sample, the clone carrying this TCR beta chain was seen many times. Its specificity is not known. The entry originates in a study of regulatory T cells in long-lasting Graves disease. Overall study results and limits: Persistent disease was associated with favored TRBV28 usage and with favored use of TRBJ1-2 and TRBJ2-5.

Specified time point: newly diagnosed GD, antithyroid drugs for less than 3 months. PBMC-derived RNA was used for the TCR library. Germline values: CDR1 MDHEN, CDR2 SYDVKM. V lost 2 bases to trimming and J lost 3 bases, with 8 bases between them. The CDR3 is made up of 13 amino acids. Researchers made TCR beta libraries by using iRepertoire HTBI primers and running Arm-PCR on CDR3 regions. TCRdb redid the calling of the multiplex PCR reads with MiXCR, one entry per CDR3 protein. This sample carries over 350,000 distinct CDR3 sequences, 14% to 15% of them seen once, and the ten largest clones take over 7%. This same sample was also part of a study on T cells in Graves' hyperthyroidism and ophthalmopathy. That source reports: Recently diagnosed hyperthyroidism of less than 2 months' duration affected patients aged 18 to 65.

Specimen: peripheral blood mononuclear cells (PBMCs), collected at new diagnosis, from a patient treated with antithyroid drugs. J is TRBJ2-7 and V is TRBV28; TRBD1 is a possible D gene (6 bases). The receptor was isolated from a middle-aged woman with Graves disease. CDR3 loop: CASSLGQYYEQYF. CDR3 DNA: TGTGCCAGCAGTTTAGGACAGTACTACGAGCAGTACTTC.